Presented here are 27 T cell receptor beta chains from one specimen sequenced in a study of siplizumab effects on memory and regulatory T cells (dated by TCRdb to the late 2010s). The library was produced with the immunoSEQ multiplex PCR assay. TCRdb carries this immuneACCESS record with in-frame sequences only. Its versions omit some clonotypes, under half of them owing to an unresolved V gene in the studies checked, with the rest unexplained. This sample lists fewer than 80,000 clones; 93% were detected once. Of the sample, over 4% is held by the ten largest clones. The specimen was CD8+ T cells sorted from blood. These receptor sequences come from a human donor in good health.

The chain is built from TRBV4-1 and TRBJ2-7; D uncertain. The V end was cut by 4 bases, the J end by 0 bases, with 7 bases between. CDR3 length: 13 residues. The germline gives CDR1 MGHRA, CDR2 YSYEKL. The CDR3 DNA reads TGCGCCAGCAGCCGGCCCAGCTCCTACGAGCAGTACTTC. Translating gives CASSRPSSYEQYF.

This chain uses TRBV7-9 with TRBJ2-5; D ambiguous. From germline, CDR1 is SEHNR and CDR2 FQNEAQ (reference sequence). The CDR3 spans 16 residues. V was clipped by 0 bases and J by 0 bases, with 11 bases between them. CDR3 sequence reads: CASSLASVGDQETQYF. The DNA for the CDR3 is TGTGCCAGCAGCTTAGCGAGCGTAGGCGACCAAGAGACCCAGTACTTC.

The chain has TRBV28 and TRBJ1-2; possibly TRBD1 for D (6 bases). The V end was cut by 10 bases, the J end by 2 bases, with 8 bases between. This CDR3 contains 11 residues. Germline V lookup: CDR1 MDHEN, CDR2 SYDVKM. CDR3 in amino acids: CATGQNYGYTF. The CDR3 DNA reads as TGTGCCACAGGACAGAACTATGGCTACACCTTC.

This chain links TRBV11-1 with TRBJ2-7; TRBD1 matches at 8 bases. V was clipped by 5 bases and J by 2 bases; unmatched bases: 11. The germline CDR1 and CDR2 sequences are SGHAT and FQDESV (reference sequence). The CDR3 totals 16 residues. CDR3 protein: CASSISRQGSTYEQYF. CDR3 DNA sequence: TGTGCCAGCAGCATCAGCCGACAGGGGTCTACCTACGAGCAGTACTTC.

In this sample, this clone turned up a few times. V gene TRBV15 combines with J gene TRBJ1-5; 8 bases are a match to TRBD1. Trimming at V came to 3 bases and at J to 2 bases, leaving 6 bases not matched to a gene. From germline, CDR1 is LNHNV and CDR2 YYDKDF (reference sequence). CDR3 length equals 16 residues. CDR3 amino acids: CATSSPQGAGNQPQHF. In DNA, the CDR3 is TGTGCCACCAGCAGTCCCCAGGGGGCCGGCAATCAGCCCCAGCATTTT.

This clone came up once. V is TRBV27 and J is TRBJ2-7; maybe TRBD2 (5 bases). Germline assignment: CDR1 MNHEY and CDR2 SMNVEV (reference sequence). The CDR3 loop spans 17 amino acids. The V gene lost 3 bases and the J gene lost 2 bases, with 20 bases spanning the gap. As DNA, the CDR3 is TGTGCCAGCAGTTTCCCAGCGTTCGGGGTCCTCGCCTACGAGCAGTACTTC. Residues: CASSFPAFGVLAYEQYF.

The chain joins TRBV19 to TRBJ2-5; D gene unclear. V was cut by 4 bases and J by 5 bases, with 14 bases left in between. Germline CDR1 is LNHDA and CDR2 is SQIVND (reference sequence). This CDR3 is 14 amino acids long. The CDR3 reads CASSTRLRWETQYF. DNA for the CDR3: TGTGCCAGTAGTACCCGACTGAGATGGGAGACCCAGTACTTC.

V and J are TRBV28 and TRBJ2-7; 11 bases are shared with TRBD2. CDR1 is MDHEN and CDR2 is SYDVKM in the germline V gene. Unmatched junction bases numbered 10, after V lost 5 bases and J lost 4 bases. This CDR3 contains 16 residues. The CDR3 spells CASSPPPSSGGYEQYF. CDR3 nucleotide sequence: TGTGCCAGCAGTCCCCCCCCCTCTAGCGGGGGGTACGAGCAGTACTTC.

The rearrangement joins TRBV9 to TRBJ2-1; unclear D gene. This CDR3 comprises 15 residues. Germline CDR1 is SGDLS and CDR2 is YYNGEE. The ends were cut back, 2 bases at V and 0 bases at J, with 9 bases in the middle. CDR3 amino acids: CASSVADSSYNEQFF. In DNA, the CDR3 is TGTGCCAGCAGCGTCGCGGATAGCTCCTACAATGAGCAGTTCTTC.

CDR3 in amino acids: CASSPTIITYEQYF. Written as DNA, the CDR3 is TGTGCCAGCTCACCAACCATCATTACCTACGAGCAGTACTTC. This rearrangement joins TRBV18 to TRBJ2-7; no firm D call. V was shortened by 2 bases and J by 2 bases, with 10 bases between the two germline ends. In germline, CDR1 is KGHSH, CDR2 LQKENI. The CDR3 spans 14 residues.

This clone was detected ten times or more. The chain carries TRBV10-1 and TRBJ1-2, with D maybe TRBD1 (5 bases). Trimming pared 10 bases from V and 4 bases from J, leaving 13 bases between. The CDR3 sequence is 12 residues long. Germline CDR1 is WNHNN and CDR2 is SYGVQD (reference sequence). CDR3 in DNA: TGCGCCACCCCCCCGGGACGCTATGGCTACACCTTC. Its translation is CATPPGRYGYTF.

The chain recombines TRBV7-2 with TRBJ2-7, with TRBD2 identical over 10 bases. The germline V gene encodes CDR1 SGHTA and CDR2 FQGNSA. After removal of 3 bases from V and 6 bases from J, the junction contained 5 bases not matched to a gene. This CDR3 spans 14 amino acids. CDR3: CASSFGSGGREQYF. In nucleotides, the CDR3 is TGTGCCAGCAGCTTTGGTAGCGGGGGGCGCGAGCAGTACTTC.

This chain links TRBV27 with TRBJ2-7; D perhaps matches TRBD2 (6 bases). The ends were cut back, 3 bases at V and 0 bases at J, with 9 bases in the middle. In germline, CDR1 is MNHEY, CDR2 SMNVEV (reference sequence). The CDR3 runs to 14 residues. The CDR3 sequence is CASSFGGGSYEQYF. CDR3 coding DNA: TGTGCCAGCAGTTTTGGGGGAGGCTCCTACGAGCAGTACTTC.

Points on this clone: Additional DNA sequences in this sample encode the identical CDR3. This chain joins TRBV7-9 and TRBJ1-2, with TRBD1 matching over 7 bases. The V segment lost 5 bases and the J segment 8 bases; nucleotides outside the gene matches: 8. The length of the CDR3 is 13 residues. Per the germline V gene, CDR1 is SEHNR and CDR2 is FQNEAQ (reference sequence). CDR3 coding DNA: TGTGCCAGCAGCCAGGGGGGTCCTAAAGGCTACACCTTC. Protein product: CASSQGGPKGYTF.

V usage is TRBV25-1 and J usage is TRBJ2-7; possible D gene TRBD2, 6 bases. The germline gives CDR1 MGHDK, CDR2 SYGVNS. The CDR3 length is 14 residues. V shed 10 bases and J shed 3 bases, with 19 bases lying between them. DNA of the CDR3: TGTGCCACCCAAGTCCGGAGGGCTAGCTACGAGCAGTACTTC. Translated: CATQVRRASYEQYF.

V and J are TRBV13 and TRBJ2-7; 15 positions match TRBD2. The V gene end was trimmed by 5 bases and the J gene end by 1 base; junction bases not matched to a gene: 9. The CDR3 runs 18 residues. Per the germline V gene, CDR1 is PRHDT and CDR2 is FYEKMQ (reference sequence). In DNA form, the CDR3 reads TGTGCCAGCAGCACCGGGACTAGCGGGGGGCCGTGGTCCTACGAGCAGTACTTC. Its translation is CASSTGTSGGPWSYEQYF. Looking up the rest from reference TRBV13 and TRBJ2-7 gives the full variable domain: AAGVIQSPRHLIKEKRETATLKCYPIPRHDTVYWYQQGPGQDPQFLISFYEKMQSDKGSIPDRFSAQQFSDYHSELNMSSLELGDSALYFCASSTGTSGGPWSYEQYFGPGTRLTVT.

This CDR3 reads CASRDDFGDTQYF. The CDR3 region has the DNA TGTGCCAGCAGAGACGACTTTGGAGATACGCAGTATTTT. The chain employs TRBV9 and TRBJ2-3; D gene ambiguous. V lost 5 bases, J lost 5 bases, and 12 bases lay in between. Per the germline V gene, CDR1 is SGDLS and CDR2 is YYNGEE. This CDR3 comprises 13 residues.

The chain is built from TRBV7-3 and TRBJ2-1; D call uncertain. The CDR3 sequence is 16 residues long. CDR1 and CDR2 from the germline V gene are SGHTA and FQGTGA. Trimming stripped 6 bases from V and 5 bases from J, with 20 bases between. The CDR3 loop reads CASSDSRALPNNEQFF. The CDR3 nucleotides are TGTGCCAGCAGTGACTCCCGAGCACTCCCAAACAATGAGCAGTTCTTC.

This clone was found once. The chain's CDR3 is CASSLTAYEQYF. The CDR3 DNA is TGTGCCAGCAGCCTGACAGCGTACGAGCAGTACTTC. The chain is built from TRBV6-5 and TRBJ2-7, with a possible D match to TRBD1 (5 bases). This CDR3 contains 12 residues. V was trimmed by 6 bases and J by 4 bases, leaving 10 bases between them. CDR1 is MNHEY, CDR2 SVGAGI, per germline.

The rearrangement links TRBV9 to TRBJ2-5; 7 bases are a match to TRBD2. CDR1 is SGDLS and CDR2 is YYNGEE in the germline V gene. This CDR3 region has 16 residues. The junction had 13 bases not matched to a gene; V was cut back by 5 bases and J by 3 bases. For the CDR3, the DNA is TGTGCCAGCAGTGCCTTTGGCGGGGGAGCAAAAGAGACCCAGTACTTC. This encodes CASSAFGGGAKETQYF.

The chain has TRBV5-4 and TRBJ2-7, with D maybe TRBD1 (6 bases). The CDR3 is 13 amino acids. Trimming took off 0 bases at V and 4 bases at J, with 8 bases between the two ends. From germline, CDR1 is SGHNT and CDR2 YYREEE (reference sequence). CDR3 region: CASSLVQGYEQYF. As DNA, the CDR3 is TGTGCCAGCAGCTTGGTACAGGGTTACGAGCAGTACTTC.

V gene TRBV7-9 combines with J gene TRBJ2-1; 8 nucleotides line up with TRBD2. This CDR3 spans 15 amino acids. V trimming: 1 base; J trimming: 5 bases; junction bases outside the gene matches: 4. Germline V gene sequence: CDR1 SEHNR, CDR2 FQNEAQ (reference sequence). The CDR3 reads CASSLDASGHNEQFF. CDR3 coding DNA: TGTGCCAGCAGCTTAGATGCTAGCGGGCACAATGAGCAGTTCTTC.

V gene TRBV18 combines with J gene TRBJ2-1; D tentatively reads TRBD1 or TRBD2 (6 bases each). The CDR3 runs 16 residues. CDR1 KGHSH and CDR2 LQKENI come from the germline V gene. The V end was cut by 3 bases, the J end by 4 bases, with 16 bases between. The CDR3 nucleotides are TGTGCCAGCTCACCTTTCGGGGGACAATCATACAATGAGCAGTTCTTC. Protein product: CASSPFGGQSYNEQFF.

The chain recombines TRBV7-9 with TRBJ2-3, with unresolved D. The germline CDR1 and CDR2 sequences are SEHNR and FQNEAQ (reference sequence). The CDR3 extends over 15 amino acids. V was shortened by 5 bases and J by 5 bases, with 17 bases between the two germline ends. The CDR3 is CASSGSQYGIDTQYF. In DNA form, the CDR3 reads TGTGCCAGCAGCGGTAGCCAGTATGGGATAGATACGCAGTATTTT.

This chain uses TRBV7-6 with TRBJ2-5, with 7 bases that match TRBD1. Unmatched junction bases numbered 3, after V lost 5 bases and J lost 3 bases. The germline gives CDR1 SGHVS, CDR2 FNYEAQ. The CDR3 covers 13 residues. This CDR3 reads CASSPGTEETQYF. The CDR3 DNA reads as TGTGCCAGCAGCCCCGGGACAGAAGAGACCCAGTACTTC.

There are a few counts of this clone. The chain combines TRBV7-9 with TRBJ1-6, with TRBD1 identical over 8 bases. The CDR3 loop spans 14 amino acids. The ends lost 5 bases at V and 9 bases at J; junction bases unmatched: 6. Germline-derived CDR1 and CDR2 are SEHNR and FQNEAQ (reference sequence). CDR3 DNA sequence: TGTGCCAGCAGCCTCGGACAGGGATTTTCACCCCTCCACTTT. Its protein is CASSLGQGFSPLHF.

This chain uses TRBV2 with TRBJ2-7, with 9 bases lining up with TRBD1. The CDR3 spans 13 residues. Germline V gene data show CDR1 as SNHLY and CDR2 as FYNNEI. Trimming cost V 6 bases and J 2 bases; bases outside gene matches: 2. The CDR3 DNA follows: TGTGCCAGCAGGGGACAGGGACCCTACGAGCAGTACTTC. It translates to CASRGQGPYEQYF.